The present T cell receptor beta chain was sequenced within a study of blood T cell repertoires in COVID-19. TCRdb's copy holds only in-frame clones and misses some; the assay was immunoSEQ multiplex PCR. Among more than 300,000 clones listed, around 89% were seen once. The sample taken for sequencing was PBMCs or T cells enriched from blood (not recorded which). This TCR was recovered from a woman between 18 and 30 years old who had recovered from COVID-19.

Written as DNA, the CDR3 is TGTGCCTGGTCAGGGGTAGCGAACACTGAAGCTTTCTTT. Amino acids: CAWSGVANTEAFF. This sequence joins TRBV30 and TRBJ1-1; tentative D call: TRBD1 (6 bases). The germline CDR1 and CDR2 sequences are GTSNPN and SVGIG (reference sequence). V lost 5 bases to trimming and J lost 1 base, with 11 bases between them. This CDR3 region has 13 residues. Drawing the rest from reference TRBV30 and TRBJ1-1, the complete variable domain is SQTIHQWPATLVQPVGSPLSLECTVEGTSNPNLYWYRQAAGRGLQLLFYSVGIGQISSEVPQNLSASRPQDRQFILSSKKLLLSDSGFYLCAWSGVANTEAFFGQGTRLTVV.